Below, 32 T cell receptor beta chains from the same sample are listed, as sequenced in a study of CD8+ T cells in alopecia areata (dated 2018 in TCRdb). Libraries were built with the immunoSEQ multiplex PCR assay. To provide template for TCR sequencing, every sample had RNA extracted and reverse transcribed into cDNA. TCRdb took over this immuneACCESS table, retaining in-frame rearrangements with V and J assigned. Such tables are incomplete; in checked studies, under half of the missing clones stem from an unresolved V gene, and the remainder is unexplained. This sample has about 120,000 clones in its table, and less than 80% of those were observed once. The top ten clonotypes cover around 3% of the sample. The sequenced material came from CD4+ T cells sorted from blood. These receptors originate from a human donor in good health.

The chain links TRBV29-1 to TRBJ1-1; D gene unclear. From germline, CDR1 is SQVTM and CDR2 ANQGSEA. This CDR3 has 12 amino acids. The V gene lost 0 bases and the J gene lost 11 bases, with 13 bases spanning the gap. The CDR3 sequence: CSVEDHNGGAFF. CDR3 sequence (DNA): TGCAGCGTTGAAGATCATAACGGTGGGGCTTTCTTT.

Only a few counts were recorded for this clone. V and J are TRBV19 and TRBJ1-5; tentative D call: TRBD1 (5 bases). The V end was cut by 6 bases, the J end by 5 bases, with 14 bases between. This CDR3 is built from 14 residues. In germline, CDR1 is LNHDA, CDR2 SQIVND (reference sequence). The CDR3 is CASSRDSVYQPQHF. In DNA, the CDR3 is TGTGCCAGTAGCAGAGACAGTGTATATCAGCCCCAGCATTTT.

The chain uses TRBV2 and TRBJ1-1; D gene ambiguous. With 5 bases removed from V and 0 bases from J, the gap between germline ends came to 10 bases. The CDR3 length is 14 residues. The germline V gene has CDR1 SNHLY and CDR2 FYNNEI. The CDR3 DNA follows: TGTGCCAGCAGTCCAAACAACTTGAACACTGAAGCTTTCTTT. Its protein product is CASSPNNLNTEAFF.

The chain combines TRBV5-6 with TRBJ2-1, with 9 bases aligning to TRBD1. The CDR3 spans 15 residues. The V and J ends lost 4 bases and 3 bases, in that order; junction bases with no gene match: 5. Germline V gene data show CDR1 as SGHDT and CDR2 as YYEEEE. CDR3 loop: CASSRLTGGYNEQFF. The CDR3 bases are TGTGCCAGCAGCCGCCTGACAGGGGGCTACAATGAGCAGTTCTTC.

V is TRBV5-1 and J is TRBJ1-4, with a possible D match to TRBD1 (5 bases). The CDR3 loop spans 14 amino acids. The germline V gene encodes CDR1 SGHRS and CDR2 YFSETQ. Trimming cost V 3 bases and J 0 bases, with 6 bases left between them. CDR3 sequence reads: CASSSTATNEKLFF. The CDR3 DNA follows: TGCGCCAGCAGCTCGACAGCAACTAATGAAAAACTGTTTTTT.

The rearrangement uses TRBV6-6 and TRBJ1-5; 9 bases align to TRBD1. The CDR3 covers 13 residues. Per the germline V gene, CDR1 is MNHNY and CDR2 is SVGAGI (reference sequence). V lost 6 bases to trimming and J lost 6 bases; unmatched junction nucleotides: 3. Here the CDR3 DNA reads TGTGCCAGCAGCTTACAGGGGGCTCAGCCCCAGCATTTT. This gives the protein CASSLQGAQPQHF.

This chain links TRBV7-2 with TRBJ2-5; 9 nucleotides align to TRBD1. V was pared by 4 bases and J by 4 bases, with 10 bases of the junction left unmatched. The CDR3 consists of 16 residues. Germline CDR1 reads SGHTA; CDR2 reads FQGNSA. For the CDR3, the DNA is TGTGCCAGCAGCTCGGCCGGGACAGGGTTACGAGAGACCCAGTACTTC. Its protein product is CASSSAGTGLRETQYF.

This clone has a handful of counts. V gene TRBV7-3 combines with J gene TRBJ2-3; D is uncertain. Between the trimmed V and J ends, which lost 5 bases and 1 base, there was a span of 10 bases. Germline V gene data show CDR1 as SGHTA and CDR2 as FQGTGA. CDR3 length equals 14 residues. CDR3 sequence (DNA): TGTGCCAGCAGCCCCCAGTACGGCACAGATACGCAGTATTTT. Translating it yields CASSPQYGTDTQYF.

The rearrangement uses TRBV30 and TRBJ2-3, with D possibly matching TRBD2 (6 bases). The length of the CDR3 is 14 residues. V lost 5 bases and J lost 4, with 16 bases in between. CDR1 and CDR2 from the germline V gene are GTSNPN and SVGIG (reference sequence). The DNA for the CDR3 is TGTGCCTGGGGCTCGGCGGGGTCCCCAGATACGCAGTATTTT. Its protein is CAWGSAGSPDTQYF.

The gene calls are TRBV30 and TRBJ1-6; D call uncertain. From germline, CDR1 is GTSNPN and CDR2 SVGIG (reference sequence). The V and J ends lost 4 bases and 9 bases respectively, with 7 bases between them. CDR3 size: 11 residues. CDR3 nucleotide sequence: TGTGCCTGGACAAATGGTTCACCCCTCCACTTT. It is translated as CAWTNGSPLHF.

In this sample, this clone turned up a few times. This rearrangement joins TRBV11-2 to TRBJ2-3; weak D call: TRBD2 (5 bases). V gave up 5 bases and J gave up 0 bases, with 15 bases separating them. This CDR3 contains 16 residues. Germline V gives CDR1 SGHAT, CDR2 FQNNGV. CDR3 nucleotides: TGTGCCAGCAGCCCGACCGCGGGTTCTAGCACAGATACGCAGTATTTT. This codes for CASSPTAGSSTDTQYF.

This clone was counted between two and nine times. In DNA, the CDR3 is TGTGCCAGCAGTTACCCCCCCGGGGAGCTGTTTTTT. Protein: CASSYPPGELFF. The V gene is TRBV6-6, the J gene TRBJ2-2; the D is unclear. The V end lost 2 bases, the J end lost 6 bases, and 4 bases lay between the germline ends. Germline assignment: CDR1 MNHNY and CDR2 SVGAGI (reference sequence). The CDR3 sequence is 12 residues long.

CDR3 sequence (DNA): TGCAGCGTTGTGCGGACAGGGGCGTACAATGAGCAGTTCTTC. Translation gives CSVVRTGAYNEQFF. The chain links TRBV29-1 to TRBJ2-1; 9 bases fit TRBD1. The trim removed 4 bases at V and 4 bases at J, leaving 5 bases unmatched. Per the germline V gene, CDR1 is SQVTM and CDR2 is ANQGSEA. CDR3 length: 14 residues.

The chain joins TRBV29-1 to TRBJ1-2; unclear D gene. Trimming shortened V by 0 bases and J by 8 bases, and 13 bases separated the two germline ends. CDR1 is SQVTM and CDR2 is ANQGSEA in the germline V gene. This CDR3 comprises 13 residues. In DNA, the CDR3 is TGCAGCGTTGAAGACCGCAACAACGGGGGCTACACCTTC. Translation: CSVEDRNNGGYTF.

The J gene is TRBJ2-1, the V gene TRBV19, with TRBD2 identical over 7 bases. The CDR3 is 12 residues long. Per germline, CDR1 LNHDA and CDR2 SQIVND (reference sequence). The chain's CDR3 is CATTSPYNEQFF. Here the CDR3 DNA reads TGTGCTACGACTAGCCCCTACAATGAGCAGTTCTTC.

J is TRBJ1-5 and V is TRBV11-2; the match to TRBD1 covers 7 bases. After removal of 5 bases from V and 0 bases from J, the junction contained 16 bases not matched to a gene. CDR1 and CDR2 from the germline V gene are SGHAT and FQNNGV. This CDR3 contains 19 residues. The DNA for the CDR3 is TGTGCCAGCAGCCCCGGACCCCAGGGGGGACTTAATAGCAATCAGCCCCAGCATTTT. Its protein is CASSPGPQGGLNSNQPQHF.

V gene TRBV15 combines with J gene TRBJ2-6; no firm D call. Trimming took 0 bases from V and 9 from J, leaving 12 bases between them. The CDR3 is 15 residues long. Germline V gene data show CDR1 as LNHNV and CDR2 as YYDKDF (reference sequence). For the CDR3, the DNA is TGTGCCACCAGCAGAGATCGTGAACAAAACAACGTCCTGACTTTC. Translation gives CATSRDREQNNVLTF.

This chain joins TRBV29-1 and TRBJ1-1; TRBD1 matches at 11 bases. J lost 4 bases, V lost 7 bases, and 5 bases had no gene match. The length of the CDR3 is 13 residues. Germline CDR1 and CDR2: SQVTM and ANQGSEA. The CDR3 protein is CSGWDRGITEAFF. Written as DNA, the CDR3 is TGCAGCGGCTGGGACAGGGGGATCACTGAAGCTTTCTTT.

This clone showed up just a few times. CDR3 nucleotides: TGTGCCACCCTCCCCGGGCCGATTGCTAATTCACCCCTCCACTTT. As protein: CATLPGPIANSPLHF. The chain employs TRBV6-5 and TRBJ1-6, with unresolved D. CDR1 is MNHEY, CDR2 SVGAGI, per germline. The CDR3 has 15 residues. The germline V and J ends were trimmed by 10 bases and 6 bases, with 19 bases remaining between them.

V and J are TRBV20-1 and TRBJ2-5; D gene unclear. V dropped 1 base and J dropped 5 bases, with 2 bases sitting between them. Germline CDR1 DFQATT, CDR2 SNEGSKA (reference sequence). This CDR3 is 10 amino acids long. This CDR3 is CSARGETQYF. The DNA for the CDR3 is TGCAGTGCTAGAGGCGAGACCCAGTACTTC.

The chain couples TRBV23-1 to TRBJ1-6; D uncertain. TRBV23-1 is identified as an open reading frame with a role that is uncertain. This CDR3 has 12 amino acids. V was pared by 4 bases and J by 10 bases, with 8 bases between. The CDR3 DNA sequence: TGCGCCAGCAGTCGCCCTTCCTCACCCCTCCACTTT. This gives the protein CASSRPSSPLHF.

This chain joins TRBV6-5 and TRBJ2-7; D is unresolved. Germline CDR1 is MNHEY and CDR2 is SVGAGI. The CDR3 runs 11 residues. Trimming pared 9 bases from V and 5 bases from J, leaving 11 bases between. DNA for the CDR3: TGTGCCAGTGGGGAAGCCCACGAGCAGTACTTC. Its translation is CASGEAHEQYF.

The V call is TRBV9, the J call TRBJ1-5; D may be TRBD1 (5 bases). CDR1 SGDLS and CDR2 YYNGEE come from the germline V gene. The CDR3 runs 16 residues. Between the trimmed V and J ends, which lost 0 bases and 4 bases, there was a span of 14 bases. The CDR3 loop reads CASSVARDVENQPQHF. CDR3 DNA: TGTGCCAGCAGCGTAGCGAGGGACGTAGAGAATCAGCCCCAGCATTTT. Drawing the rest from reference TRBV9 and TRBJ1-5, the complete variable domain is DSGVTQTPKHLITATGQRVTLRCSPRSGDLSVYWYQQSLDQGLQFLIQYYNGEERAKGNILERFSAQQFPDLHSELNLSSLELGDSALYFCASSVARDVENQPQHFGDGTRLSIL.

The V gene is TRBV30, the J gene TRBJ2-4; D gene unclear. This CDR3 region has 11 residues. The germline V gene has CDR1 GTSNPN and CDR2 SVGIG (reference sequence). V was clipped by 6 bases and J by 15 bases, with 18 bases between them. The CDR3 here is CACEAGTRAYF. CDR3 nucleotide sequence: TGTGCCTGCGAGGCAGGAACCCGAGCGTACTTC.

Note on this clone: The junction differs from germline at one of its ends, possibly a read error. The chain carries TRBV5-1 and TRBJ2-4; TRBD1 aligns across 7 bases. The germline V gene encodes CDR1 SGHRS and CDR2 YFSETQ. The CDR3 loop spans 14 amino acids. CDR3 nucleotide sequence: TGCGCCGGCAGCCCTCGACAGGGAAAAAACATTCAGTACTTC. This gives the protein CAGSPRQGKNIQYF. Complete variable domain (other parts from reference TRBV5-1 and TRBJ2-4): KAGVTQTPRYLIKTRGQQVTLSCSPISGHRSVSWYQQTPGQGLQFLFEYFSETQRNKGNFPGRFSGRQFSNSRSEMNVSTLELGDSALYLCAGSPRQGKNIQYFGAGTRLSVL.

The chain employs TRBV5-1 and TRBJ2-1; no clear D. CDR1 SGHRS and CDR2 YFSETQ come from the germline V gene. Trimming removed 2 bases from V and 10 bases from J, with 10 bases in between. This CDR3 comprises 12 residues. CDR3 bases: TGCGCCAGCAGCTTATCGGCGATCGAGCAGTTCTTC. This translates into CASSLSAIEQFF. The full variable domain, its missing parts supplied by reference TRBV5-1 and TRBJ2-1, is KAGVTQTPRYLIKTRGQQVTLSCSPISGHRSVSWYQQTPGQGLQFLFEYFSETQRNKGNFPGRFSGRQFSNSRSEMNVSTLELGDSALYLCASSLSAIEQFFGPGTRLTVL.

This clone has a handful of counts. This chain connects TRBV29-1 to TRBJ2-4, with TRBD2 identical over 8 bases. Germline values: CDR1 SQVTM, CDR2 ANQGSEA. This CDR3 spans 14 amino acids. After removal of 6 bases from V and 1 base from J, the junction contained 5 bases not matched to a gene. The CDR3 here is CSVNPGGAKNIQYF. CDR3 bases: TGCAGCGTGAACCCGGGAGGGGCCAAAAACATTCAGTACTTC.

V and J are TRBV29-1 and TRBJ1-1; a weak D match, TRBD1 (6 bases). Germline V gene data show CDR1 as SQVTM and CDR2 as ANQGSEA. The CDR3 is made up of 14 amino acids. V was clipped by 5 bases and J by 0 bases, with 13 bases between them. The CDR3: CSVPRGALNTEAFF. CDR3 bases: TGCAGCGTTCCCCGGGGGGCACTGAACACTGAAGCTTTCTTT.

This clone was seen more than once but under ten times. The J gene is TRBJ1-1, the V gene TRBV20-1; D call uncertain. Germline lookup yields CDR1 DFQATT and CDR2 SNEGSKA (reference sequence). V was cut by 0 bases and J by 1 base, with 0 bases left in between. The CDR3 spans 11 residues. CDR3 DNA: TGCAGTGCTAGAGAGAACACTGAAGCTTTCTTT. Protein sequence: CSARENTEAFF.

This chain connects TRBV19 to TRBJ2-5; 12 bases map to TRBD2. Germline V gives CDR1 LNHDA, CDR2 SQIVND (reference sequence). The CDR3 contains 14 residues. Trimming took 4 bases from V and 6 from J; bases not matched to a gene: 3. This chain's CDR3 is CASSTSGGVKTQYF. CDR3 DNA: TGTGCCAGTAGTACTAGCGGGGGGGTGAAGACCCAGTACTTC. Using reference TRBV19 and TRBJ2-5 for the parts outside the CDR3, the full variable domain is DGGITQSPKYLFRKEGQNVTLSCEQNLNHDAMYWYRQDPGQGLRLIYYSQIVNDFQKGDIAEGYSVSREKKESFPLTVTSAQKNPTAFYLCASSTSGGVKTQYFGPGTRLLVL.

A remark on this clone: One end of the junction varies from germline; a read error may be responsible. The chain is built from TRBV29-1 and TRBJ2-5; D tentatively fits TRBD1 or TRBD2 (6 bases each). The CDR3 contains 12 residues. CDR1 is SQVTM, CDR2 ANQGSEA, per germline. The CDR3: CSVDGGLEAQYF. For the CDR3, the DNA is TGCAGCGTTGACGGGGGCCTAGAGGCCCAGTACTTC. The full variable domain, completed using reference TRBV29-1 and TRBJ2-5, is SAVISQKPSRDICQRGTSLTIQCQVDSQVTMMFWYRQQPGQSLTLIATANQGSEATYESGFVIDKFPISRPNLTFSTLTVSNMSPEDSSIYLCSVDGGLEAQYFGPGTRLLVL.

The CDR3 sequence is CAIGRGPGETQYF. The CDR3, as DNA: TGTGCCATCGGGAGGGGGCCGGGAGAGACCCAGTACTTC. The chain has TRBV19 and TRBJ2-5; a possible D gene is TRBD2 (8 bases). From germline, CDR1 is LNHDA and CDR2 SQIVND (reference sequence). V shed 10 bases and J shed 4 bases, with 16 bases lying between them. The CDR3 has 13 residues.